This TCR beta chain came from a study of response to subunit inactivated influenza vaccine. General study results and limits: The authors offered the suggestion that each seasonal influenza vaccination recruits few new T cells.

TCRdb reprocessed the RT-PCR reads via MiXCR and lists one record per CDR3 protein. Of approximately 500,000 distinct CDR3 sequences listed, 10% to 15% are singletons. Of note for this clonotype: As yet, its antigen is unknown.

Germline V gene lookup returns CDR1 SGHDN and CDR2 FVKESK. Trimming cost V 1 base and J 11 bases, with 10 bases left between them. The CDR3 covers 12 residues. This specimen was PBMCs from blood, taken roughly 47 days after vaccination. The chain has TRBV14 and TRBJ2-3, with D hard to call. The sequence was collected from a man aged 45-65 years who received an inactivated influenza vaccine. The CDR3 DNA reads as TGTGCCAGCAGCCAAGTGAAAGAAATGCAGTATTTT. The encoded protein is CASSQVKEMQYF.